Below are 32 T cell receptor beta chains sequenced from a single sample in a study of Ad26.COV2.S vaccination and SARS-CoV-2 variants. The method was immunoSEQ multiplex PCR; TCRdb's version includes in-frame clones alone and lacks a portion of them. Of roughly 150,000 clones in the sample, just over 85% were seen once. The sequencing used peripheral blood, collected after recovery from COVID-19. The receptors were gathered from a human donor who had recovered from COVID-19.

The chain joins TRBV28 to TRBJ1-2, with 10 bases matching TRBD1. Germline trimming cut 6 bases from V and 4 bases from J; bases unmatched to any gene: 8. This CDR3 region has 15 residues. The germline V gene has CDR1 MDHEN and CDR2 SYDVKM. The CDR3 here is CASSGPGQGFYGYTF. In DNA form, the CDR3 reads TGTGCCAGCAGCGGACCGGGACAGGGGTTCTATGGCTACACCTTC.

A few counts support this clone. The genes are TRBV6-6 and TRBJ2-5, with D tentatively TRBD1 (5 bases). V lost 6 bases and J 7 bases, leaving 9 bases between the germline ends. This CDR3 has 11 amino acids. Germline assignment: CDR1 MNHNY and CDR2 SVGAGI (reference sequence). CDR3: CASSPRGTQYF. The CDR3 nucleotides read TGTGCCAGCAGCCCTAGGGGGACCCAGTACTTC.

This chain links TRBV19 with TRBJ2-7; D may be TRBD1 (5 bases). This CDR3 comprises 15 residues. Trimming removed 9 bases from V and 0 bases from J, with 18 bases in between. Germline V CDR1 and CDR2: LNHDA, SQIVND (reference sequence). The CDR3 spells CASAPTEQPSYEQYF. The CDR3 nucleotides read TGTGCCAGCGCGCCGACAGAGCAACCCTCCTACGAGCAGTACTTC.

The chain employs TRBV28 and TRBJ2-1; TRBD1 matches 9 bases. Trimming cost V 7 bases and J 0 bases; bases outside gene matches: 10. The germline V gene has CDR1 MDHEN and CDR2 SYDVKM. This CDR3 spans 17 amino acids. The CDR3 region has the DNA TGTGCCAGCACCCCCGCCGCGGACAGGGGCTCCTACAATGAGCAGTTCTTC. Translation: CASTPAADRGSYNEQFF.

The chain combines TRBV6-6 with TRBJ2-5; 10 bases match TRBD2. Trimming cost V 5 bases and J 5 bases; bases outside gene matches: 11. This CDR3 contains 16 residues. Germline loops: CDR1 MNHNY, CDR2 SVGAGI (reference sequence). This chain's CDR3 is CASSTPSGGAWETQYF. The CDR3 nucleotides read TGTGCCAGCAGTACTCCGAGCGGGGGGGCTTGGGAGACCCAGTACTTC.

The genes are TRBV23-1 and TRBJ2-1, with a possible D match to TRBD1 (5 bases). TRBV23-1 is an ORF, and what it does is uncertain. The CDR3 spans 16 residues. Trimming removed 4 bases at V and 2 bases at J, with 15 bases between. The CDR3 DNA is TGCGCCAGCAGTCGCGCAGGGTATAATACCTACAATGAGCAGTTCTTC. This translates into CASSRAGYNTYNEQFF.

This chain joins TRBV2 and TRBJ1-5; D might be TRBD1 (6 bases). V lost 4 bases to trimming and J lost 6 bases, with 13 bases between them. Germline CDR1 and CDR2: SNHLY and FYNNEI. CDR3 size: 14 residues. CDR3 loop: CASSGWGAGQPQHF. The CDR3 region has the DNA TGTGCCAGCAGTGGATGGGGGGCGGGTCAGCCCCAGCATTTT.

This rearrangement joins TRBV6-5 to TRBJ2-3; D is ambiguous. The CDR3 contains 16 residues. Germline values: CDR1 MNHEY, CDR2 SVGAGI. V lost 0 bases and J lost 2, with 12 bases in between. The CDR3: CASSYSTGISTDTQYF. The CDR3, as DNA: TGTGCCAGCAGTTACTCGACGGGTATATCCACAGATACGCAGTATTTT.

This clone was seen only once. The J gene is TRBJ2-5, the V gene TRBV7-6; no reliable D call. CDR1 is SGHVS and CDR2 is FNYEAQ in the germline V gene. The germline V and J ends were trimmed by 2 bases and 5 bases, with 3 bases remaining between them. CDR3 length: 11 residues. CDR3 amino acids: CASSLLETQYF. CDR3 nucleotides: TGTGCCAGCAGCTTATTGGAGACCCAGTACTTC. The complete variable domain, with remaining parts taken from reference TRBV7-6 and TRBJ2-5, reads GAGVSQSPRYKVTKRGQDVALRCDPISGHVSLYWYRQALGQGPEFLTYFNYEAQQDKSGLPNDRFSAERPEGSISTLTIQRTEQRDSAMYRCASSLLETQYFGPGTRLLVL.

The chain employs TRBV10-2 and TRBJ1-1; 8 bases match TRBD1. The CDR3 is 13 amino acids. Germline assignment: CDR1 WSHSY and CDR2 SAAADI. Trimming cost V 6 bases and J 3 bases; bases outside gene matches: 3. Written as DNA, the CDR3 is TGCGCCAGCAGAACAGGGGGAGACACTGAAGCTTTCTTT. Translating gives CASRTGGDTEAFF.

This clone appeared a single time. The CDR3: CASSLLYEQYF. In DNA, the CDR3 is TGTGCCAGCAGTCTCCTCTACGAGCAGTACTTC. The chain recombines TRBV27 with TRBJ2-7; D gene uncertain. This CDR3 has 11 residues. Trimming pared 5 bases from V and 3 bases from J, leaving 5 bases between. Germline V CDR1 and CDR2: MNHEY, SMNVEV (reference sequence).

The V call is TRBV4-3, the J call TRBJ2-1; D gene uncertain. The CDR3 sequence is 13 residues long. The V gene lost 0 bases and the J gene lost 9 bases, with 9 bases spanning the gap. Germline CDR1 and CDR2: LGHNA and YSLEER. In nucleotides, the CDR3 is TGCGCCAGCAGCCAAGAGATTAGTGGTGAGCAGTTCTTC. Amino acid sequence: CASSQEISGEQFF.

In DNA form, the CDR3 reads TGTGCCAGCAGCCCCCGGGGGCTAAGCGGCTACACCTTC. Translating gives CASSPRGLSGYTF. The V gene is TRBV5-4, the J gene TRBJ1-2, with a weak D call TRBD1 (6 bases). Germline V gene data show CDR1 as SGHNT and CDR2 as YYREEE (reference sequence). V shed 4 bases and J shed 8 bases, with 15 bases lying between them. The CDR3 consists of 13 residues.

This clone was observed a single time. The rearrangement joins TRBV13 to TRBJ2-1; D is unresolved. Trimming took off 0 bases at V and 9 bases at J, with 21 bases between the two ends. The length of the CDR3 is 17 residues. Germline V CDR1 and CDR2: PRHDT, FYEKMQ (reference sequence). The CDR3, as DNA: TGTGCCAGCAGCTTAGGGGGCCCTTTAGGAACAGCCAGTGAGCAGTTCTTC. Translation: CASSLGGPLGTASEQFF.

The chain links TRBV2 to TRBJ2-1, with TRBD1 as a possible D gene (6 bases). The CDR3 contains 12 residues. Trimming left V 5 bases short and J 6 bases short, with 8 bases between. Germline V gene lookup returns CDR1 SNHLY and CDR2 FYNNEI. In DNA form, the CDR3 reads TGTGCCAGCAGTTACAGGGTCAATGAGCAGTTCTTC. It is translated as CASSYRVNEQFF.

This chain connects TRBV6-2 or TRBV6-3 to TRBJ2-4; the D gene is possibly TRBD1 (5 bases). This CDR3 contains 14 residues. V was trimmed by 2 bases and J by 5 bases, leaving 10 bases between them. Per the germline V gene, CDR1 is MNHEY and CDR2 is SVGEGT. The CDR3 loop reads CASSYGAGENIQYF. Written as DNA, the CDR3 is TGTGCCAGCAGTTACGGGGCAGGCGAAAACATTCAGTACTTC.

The rearrangement joins TRBV6-2 or TRBV6-3 to TRBJ2-5, with 8 bases identical to TRBD1. The CDR3 length is 14 residues. Germline-derived CDR1 and CDR2 are MNHEY and SVGEGT. V lost 2 bases, J lost 4 bases, and 3 bases stayed unmatched. In nucleotides, the CDR3 is TGTGCCAGCAGTTACCCGACAGGGGTAGAGACCCAGTACTTC. This codes for CASSYPTGVETQYF.

The V call is TRBV30, the J call TRBJ2-4, with TRBD2 identical over 8 bases. With 0 bases clipped from V and 7 bases from J, the junction kept 2 bases outside the gene matches. The CDR3 sequence is 13 residues long. Per germline, CDR1 GTSNPN and CDR2 SVGIG (reference sequence). The CDR3, as DNA: TGTGCCTGGAGTGTATCGGGGGGGAACATTCAGTACTTC. Its protein is CAWSVSGGNIQYF. Using reference TRBV30 and TRBJ2-4 for the parts outside the CDR3, the full variable domain is SQTIHQWPATLVQPVGSPLSLECTVEGTSNPNLYWYRQAAGRGLQLLFYSVGIGQISSEVPQNLSASRPQDRQFILSSKKLLLSDSGFYLCAWSVSGGNIQYFGAGTRLSVL.

This chain connects TRBV28 to TRBJ1-1, with D perhaps TRBD1 (5 bases). Trimming stripped 4 bases from V and 5 bases from J, with 14 bases between. The CDR3 is made up of 14 amino acids. Germline V gene data show CDR1 as MDHEN and CDR2 as SYDVKM. DNA for the CDR3: TGTGCCAGCAGTTCCCAGGGACCCAGAACTGAAGCTTTCTTT. Residues: CASSSQGPRTEAFF.

This clone occurred a few times. The rearrangement links TRBV7-9 to TRBJ1-1; D uncertain. Germline CDR1 SEHNR, CDR2 FQNEAQ (reference sequence). Trimming shortened V by 3 bases and J by 6 bases, and 11 bases separated the two germline ends. This CDR3 contains 13 residues. The CDR3 protein is CASSFDVVSEAFF. In DNA, the CDR3 is TGTGCCAGCAGCTTTGACGTTGTGTCTGAAGCTTTCTTT.

The chain joins TRBV6-6 to TRBJ1-5, with D uncertain. V lost 0 bases and J 3 bases, leaving 12 bases between the germline ends. There are 16 residues in the CDR3. Germline assignment: CDR1 MNHNY and CDR2 SVGAGI (reference sequence). CDR3 coding DNA: TGTGCCAGCAGTTACTCTAGTCAACATCCCAATCAGCCCCAGCATTTT. Protein sequence: CASSYSSQHPNQPQHF.

The gene calls are TRBV7-2 and TRBJ1-2; the D is unclear. From germline, CDR1 is SGHTA and CDR2 FQGNSA. The V gene lost 1 base and the J gene lost 2 bases, with 14 bases spanning the gap. CDR3 length: 16 amino acids. This chain's CDR3 is CASSLEVKGSNYGYTF. The CDR3 nucleotides are TGTGCCAGCAGCTTAGAAGTTAAGGGCAGCAACTATGGCTACACCTTC.

This clone was observed a handful of times. The J gene is TRBJ2-5, the V gene TRBV3-1 (or the pseudogene TRBV3-2), with D possibly being TRBD2 (6 bases). Trimming took off 7 bases at V and 8 bases at J, with 17 bases between the two ends. The germline gives CDR1 LGHDT, CDR2 YNNKEL (reference sequence). This CDR3 spans 13 amino acids. CDR3 bases: TGTGCCAGCAACTTGGGCGCCGGGGGTACCCAGTACTTC. It translates to CASNLGAGGTQYF.

The genes are TRBV20-1 and TRBJ2-5; no definite D call. The CDR3 contains 11 residues. Germline CDR1 reads DFQATT; CDR2 reads SNEGSKA (reference sequence). Trimming removed 6 bases from V and 1 base from J, with 6 bases in between. The CDR3: CSATLQETQYF. DNA for the CDR3: TGCAGTGCCACCCTCCAAGAGACCCAGTACTTC.

The chain employs TRBV5-6 and TRBJ2-1, with 8 positions matching TRBD2. Germline CDR1 SGHDT, CDR2 YYEEEE. The V and J ends lost 4 bases and 4 bases, in that order; junction bases with no gene match: 4. CDR3 length: 14 amino acids. CDR3 amino acids: CASSPGGGYNEQFF. The CDR3 DNA follows: TGTGCCAGCAGCCCCGGGGGGGGGTACAATGAGCAGTTCTTC.

The chain is built from TRBV27 and TRBJ2-5, with TRBD2 matching over 10 bases. The CDR3 runs to 16 residues. Germline lookup yields CDR1 MNHEY and CDR2 SMNVEV (reference sequence). J gave up 4 bases and V 5 bases, and 10 bases lay outside the gene matches. The CDR3 DNA is TGTGCCAGCAGTCCCCGGACTAGCGGTTTAGCAGAGACCCAGTACTTC. Protein: CASSPRTSGLAETQYF.

This clone was picked up one time. The gene calls are TRBV5-1 and TRBJ1-2; D call uncertain. The CDR3 has 13 amino acids. The V end was cut by 5 bases, the J end by 8 bases, with 16 bases between. Per germline, CDR1 SGHRS and CDR2 YFSETQ. The CDR3 DNA reads as TGCGCCAGCAGGCCTCAGGTAGCGGGCGGCTACACCTTC. This sequence encodes CASRPQVAGGYTF.

This clone is a singleton in its sample. The chain employs TRBV4-1 and TRBJ2-2, with TRBD2 identical over 9 bases. This CDR3 comprises 17 residues. The ends lost 0 bases at V and 3 bases at J; junction bases unmatched: 5. Germline V CDR1 and CDR2: MGHRA, YSYEKL. The CDR3 spells CASSQDRGLADTGELFF. In DNA, the CDR3 is TGCGCCAGCAGCCAAGATCGGGGACTAGCTGACACCGGGGAGCTGTTTTTT.

This chain links TRBV6-5 with TRBJ2-2; 7 bases fit TRBD1. Per the germline V gene, CDR1 is MNHEY and CDR2 is SVGAGI. This CDR3 comprises 13 residues. Germline trimming cut 10 bases from V and 2 bases from J; bases unmatched to any gene: 4. CDR3 in amino acids: CATDRENTGELFF. CDR3 DNA sequence: TGTGCCACAGACAGGGAAAACACCGGGGAGCTGTTTTTT.

V and J are TRBV7-2 and TRBJ1-5; D is undetermined. This CDR3 contains 14 residues. Germline V gene data show CDR1 as SGHTA and CDR2 as FQGNSA. Trimming stripped 5 bases from V and 0 bases from J, with 8 bases between. CDR3 in amino acids: CASSQSYSNQPQHF. DNA for the CDR3: TGTGCCAGCAGCCAAAGTTATAGCAATCAGCCCCAGCATTTT.

The rearrangement joins TRBV10-3 to TRBJ2-1, with TRBD1 identical over 10 bases. Germline V CDR1 and CDR2: ENHRY, SYGVKD. J was trimmed by 6 bases and V by 8 bases; bases with no gene match: 1. The CDR3 has 12 residues. The CDR3 region has the DNA TGTGCCATCGGGGACAGGGGCAATGAGCAGTTCTTC. As protein: CAIGDRGNEQFF.

The chain uses TRBV6-2 or TRBV6-3 and TRBJ2-4; D is undetermined. This CDR3 is 14 amino acids long. CDR1 and CDR2 (germline): MNHEY, SVGEGT. V was trimmed by 0 bases and J by 4 bases, leaving 7 bases between them. CDR3 amino acids: CASSYSRQKNIQYF. CDR3 coding DNA: TGTGCCAGCAGTTACTCGCGTCAGAAAAACATTCAGTACTTC.